This TCR beta chain appears in the sequencing data of a study of blood T cell repertoires in COVID-19. Study-wide background: In each case, the material was cDNA or gDNA derived from T cells, B-cell-depleted T cells, or PBMCs.

As handled by the study authors: Amplification with reference gene primers provided the estimates of nucleated cell counts. Profiled with immunoSEQ multiplex PCR; TCRdb holds only in-frame clones, not every one. The DNA gave D and trimming, while V, J and clone size come from that table. The sample has about 220,000 clones, 82% seen once. Sequencing used PBMCs or T cells enriched from blood (not recorded which). The TCR originated in a woman aged 60 to 75 who had recovered from COVID-19.

CDR3 loop: CASSVGTSSRNEQFF. The CDR3 DNA is TGTGCCAGCAGCGTAGGAACTAGCAGTAGGAATGAGCAGTTCTTC. V usage is TRBV9 and J usage is TRBJ2-1; a weak D match, TRBD2 (6 bases). Trimming took off 0 bases at V and 7 bases at J, with 14 bases between the two ends. Germline-derived CDR1 and CDR2 are SGDLS and YYNGEE. CDR3 length: 15 amino acids.